The 10 T cell receptor beta chains listed next were all sequenced from one sample in a study of siplizumab effects on memory and regulatory T cells (dated by TCRdb to 2018 to 2020). The receptor library was made with the immunoSEQ multiplex PCR assay. Not all clones reach the TCRdb copy of this immuneACCESS table, which keeps in-frame sequences only. Checked studies attribute under half of the gap to unresolved V genes and leave the rest unexplained. In all, the sample holds approximately 100,000 clones, and roughly 94% of those were seen once. The ten largest clonotypes hold about 0.6% of the sample. Specimen: Tregs sorted from blood. The receptors were sampled from a human donor in good health.

This chain uses TRBV19 with TRBJ2-2, with TRBD2 matching 13 bases. Trimming took 3 bases from V and 0 from J; bases not matched to a gene: 4. Germline V gives CDR1 LNHDA, CDR2 SQIVND (reference sequence). The CDR3 length is 18 residues. The CDR3 sequence: CASSISGLAGTNTGELFF. The CDR3 DNA sequence: TGTGCCAGTAGTATCTCGGGACTAGCGGGAACGAACACCGGGGAGCTGTTTTTT.

The chain has TRBV7-9 and TRBJ2-5, with D maybe TRBD1 (5 bases). The CDR3 spans 15 residues. Germline CDR1 and CDR2: SEHNR and FQNEAQ (reference sequence). Trimming took off 5 bases at V and 5 bases at J, with 18 bases between the two ends. The CDR3 protein is CASSKTAGIWETQYF. DNA of the CDR3: TGTGCCAGCAGCAAGACCGCAGGGATCTGGGAGACCCAGTACTTC.

The chain employs TRBV11-2 and TRBJ1-2; 7 nucleotides line up with TRBD1. CDR1 is SGHAT and CDR2 is FQNNGV in the germline V gene. The CDR3 loop spans 14 amino acids. J lost 5 bases, V lost 5 bases, and 8 bases had no gene match. The CDR3 here is CASSPLAGGYGYTF. In DNA form, the CDR3 reads TGTGCCAGCAGCCCTCTTGCAGGGGGATATGGCTACACCTTC.

The chain combines TRBV19 with TRBJ1-5; a possible D gene is TRBD1 (6 bases). Trimming removed 3 bases from V and 0 bases from J, with 18 bases in between. The CDR3 has 18 residues. Germline loops: CDR1 LNHDA, CDR2 SQIVND (reference sequence). This chain's CDR3 is CASSITRRGGTSNQPQHF. CDR3 nucleotides: TGTGCCAGTAGTATTACCCGCAGGGGCGGAACTAGCAATCAGCCCCAGCATTTT. Full variable domain (missing parts from reference TRBV19 and TRBJ1-5): DGGITQSPKYLFRKEGQNVTLSCEQNLNHDAMYWYRQDPGQGLRLIYYSQIVNDFQKGDIAEGYSVSREKKESFPLTVTSAQKNPTAFYLCASSITRRGGTSNQPQHFGDGTRLSIL.

A single count supports this clone. The V gene is TRBV30, the J gene TRBJ1-4, with TRBD1 matching over 8 bases. The V gene's germline CDR1 is GTSNPN and CDR2 SVGIG (reference sequence). The CDR3 has 14 residues. V was clipped by 2 bases and J by 8 bases; unmatched bases: 7. Here the CDR3 DNA reads TGTGCCTGGAGTTTCGGACAGGGAGGAGAAAAACTGTTTTTT. Translation: CAWSFGQGGEKLFF.

This clone was seen once. The chain is built from TRBV5-4 and TRBJ2-7; 11 nucleotides line up with TRBD2. Germline assignment: CDR1 SGHNT and CDR2 YYREEE (reference sequence). Trimming took 5 bases from V and 6 from J; bases not matched to a gene: 7. The CDR3 extends over 14 amino acids. In DNA, the CDR3 is TGTGCCAGCAGTCTGGGACTAGCGGCCGGCGAGCAGTACTTC. Protein: CASSLGLAAGEQYF.

This chain joins TRBV18 and TRBJ2-3, with TRBD1 matching 7 bases. Germline CDR1 is KGHSH and CDR2 is LQKENI. V gave up 0 bases and J gave up 6 bases; unmatched junction bases: 6. The CDR3 spans 15 residues. CDR3 sequence (DNA): TGTGCCAGCTCACCACCCACAGGGGTTCGCGATACGCAGTATTTT. Protein product: CASSPPTGVRDTQYF. Using reference TRBV18 and TRBJ2-3 for the parts outside the CDR3, the full variable domain is NAGVMQNPRHLVRRRGQEARLRCSPMKGHSHVYWYRQLPEEGLKFMVYLQKENIIDESGMPKERFSAEFPKEGPSILRIQQVVRGDSAAYFCASSPPTGVRDTQYFGPGTRLTVL.

J is TRBJ2-7 and V is TRBV27; tentative D call: TRBD2 (6 bases). The germline CDR1 and CDR2 sequences are MNHEY and SMNVEV (reference sequence). There are 16 residues in the CDR3. V lost 6 bases to trimming and J lost 4 bases, with 22 bases between them. CDR3 loop: CASSPRWASGGYEQYF. Here the CDR3 DNA reads TGTGCCAGCAGCCCCCGTTGGGCTAGTGGGGGGTACGAGCAGTACTTC.

For the CDR3, the DNA is TGTGCCAGCAGCCGGGACTACAATGAGCAGTTCTTC. Its translation is CASSRDYNEQFF. The V gene is TRBV4-2, the J gene TRBJ2-1; D unclear. The CDR3 covers 12 residues. Per the germline V gene, CDR1 is LGHNA and CDR2 is YNFKEQ. V was pared by 4 bases and J by 3 bases, with 4 bases between.

V usage is TRBV6-5 and J usage is TRBJ2-3, with a weak D call TRBD2 (6 bases). This CDR3 has 14 residues. The V end was cut by 6 bases, the J end by 4 bases, with 14 bases between. Germline V gene sequence: CDR1 MNHEY, CDR2 SVGAGI. The chain's CDR3 is CASRETRVADTQYF. DNA for the CDR3: TGTGCCAGCAGGGAGACTAGGGTCGCAGATACGCAGTATTTT.